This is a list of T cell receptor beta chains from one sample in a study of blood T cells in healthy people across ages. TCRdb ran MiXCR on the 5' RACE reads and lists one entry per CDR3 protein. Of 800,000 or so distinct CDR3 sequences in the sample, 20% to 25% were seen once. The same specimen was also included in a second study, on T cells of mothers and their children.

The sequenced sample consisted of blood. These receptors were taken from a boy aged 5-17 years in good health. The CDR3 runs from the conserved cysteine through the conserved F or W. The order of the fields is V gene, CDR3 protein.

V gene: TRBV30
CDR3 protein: CAWSRAENTEAFF

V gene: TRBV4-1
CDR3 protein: CASSPGQYNEKLFF

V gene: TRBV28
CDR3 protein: CASSSPGQGATNEKLFF

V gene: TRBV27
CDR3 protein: CASSFSVNQPQHF

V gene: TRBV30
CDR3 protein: CAWNHAGGRYNEQFF

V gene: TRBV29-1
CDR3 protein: CSVDRMGNNEQFF

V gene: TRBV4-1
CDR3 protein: CASSQDRTSSAYEQYF

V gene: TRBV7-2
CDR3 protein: CASSQLLALQETQYF

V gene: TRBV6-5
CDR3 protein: CASRDFGGETQYF

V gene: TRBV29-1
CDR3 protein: CSVSGGDTQYF

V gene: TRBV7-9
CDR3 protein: CASSETADSYYEQYF

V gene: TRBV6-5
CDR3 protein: CASSAGFSNQPQHF

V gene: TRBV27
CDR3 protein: CASGGLGPDTQYF

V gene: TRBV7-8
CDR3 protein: CASSLMQAGGTDTQYF

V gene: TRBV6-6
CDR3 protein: CASRLLAGTGSIF

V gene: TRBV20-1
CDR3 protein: CSARELSGIGETQYF

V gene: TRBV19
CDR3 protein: CASTPTGTYEQYF

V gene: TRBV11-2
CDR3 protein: CASSLSPGEWGANVLTF

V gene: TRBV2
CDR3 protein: CASSRTSGAGETQYF

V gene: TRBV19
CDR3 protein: CASSMGGVDTQYF

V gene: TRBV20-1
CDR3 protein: CSALAGNSYNEQFF

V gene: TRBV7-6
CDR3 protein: CGRTDREGSLTDTQYF

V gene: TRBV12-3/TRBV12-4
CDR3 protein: CASSSTGGAPYNEQFF

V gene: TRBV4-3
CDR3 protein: CASSQDSGPYGYTF

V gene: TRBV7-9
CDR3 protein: CASSPPGDSNQPQHF

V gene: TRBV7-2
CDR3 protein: CASSSGLVQFF

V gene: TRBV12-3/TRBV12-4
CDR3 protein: CASSLAGEQPQHF

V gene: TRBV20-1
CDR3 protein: CSARTGEPYGYTF

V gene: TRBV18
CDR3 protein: CASSPNRDRHEQYF

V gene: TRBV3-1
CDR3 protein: CASSRWKEETQYF

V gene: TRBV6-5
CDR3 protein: CASSLRDRGPYEQYF

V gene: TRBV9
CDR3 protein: CASSVGIQPNEQYF

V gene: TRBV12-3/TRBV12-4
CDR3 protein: CASSPTISVETQYF

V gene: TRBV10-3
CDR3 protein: CATRLAELNSTDTQYF

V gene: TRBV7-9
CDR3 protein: CASSGPRETYEQYF

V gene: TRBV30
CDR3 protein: CAWSVATENEKLFF

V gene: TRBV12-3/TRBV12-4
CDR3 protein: CASSSTGGTGELFF

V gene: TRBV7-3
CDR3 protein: CASSLKGGAPETQYF

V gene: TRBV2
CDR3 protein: CASSEQAYEQYF

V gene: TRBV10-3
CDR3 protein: CAIRGQDTDTQYF

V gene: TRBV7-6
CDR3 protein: CASSLAAQQETQYF

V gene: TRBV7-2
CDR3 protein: CASSLAVTGGPHEQYF

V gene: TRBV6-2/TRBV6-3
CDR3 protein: CASTPQGPWRSGANVLTF

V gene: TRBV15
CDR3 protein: CATTSESPEWYPGELFF

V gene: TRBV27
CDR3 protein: CASKAGVGNQPQHF

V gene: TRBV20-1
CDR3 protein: CSAHDRAGQYF

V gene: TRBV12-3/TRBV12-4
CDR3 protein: CASSLDQGQGSPEAFF

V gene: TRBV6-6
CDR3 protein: CASSSGGGMNQPQHF

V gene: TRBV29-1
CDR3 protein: CSVGRGTREQYF

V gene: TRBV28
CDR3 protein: CASSSPSTLLVAKNIQYF

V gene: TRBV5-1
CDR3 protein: CASSHEIADYGYTF

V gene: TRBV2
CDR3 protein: CASRRGVQETQYF

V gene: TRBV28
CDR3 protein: CASSFPGGRGNTIYF